The 21 T cell receptor beta chains below all came from one sample that was sequenced in a study of cytomegalovirus exposure and HLA in healthy donors. Researchers ran the PCR with 60 Vbeta and 13 Jbeta primers. The table came from immunoSEQ multiplex PCR; TCRdb's copy has only in-frame clones and leaves some out. Of about 150,000 clones in the sample, about 85% are singletons; the top ten hold 1%. Source material: PBMCs. The receptors were gathered from a boy between 2 and 15 years old in good health and CMV-seronegative.

The chain uses TRBV7-2 and TRBJ1-1; D is undetermined. V was shortened by 4 bases and J by 4 bases, with 22 bases between the two germline ends. This CDR3 contains 17 residues. Germline CDR1 reads SGHTA; CDR2 reads FQGNSA. The CDR3 loop reads CASSSRRGSLVGTEAFF. The DNA of the CDR3 is TGTGCCAGCAGCTCGAGGCGGGGTTCACTGGTCGGCACTGAAGCTTTCTTT.

As regards this clone: In the same sample, other DNA sequences code for this CDR3. The rearrangement uses TRBV4-1 and TRBJ2-5; D gene ambiguous. The CDR3 sequence is 13 residues long. Per the germline V gene, CDR1 is MGHRA and CDR2 is YSYEKL. Trimming took 1 base from V and 2 from J, leaving 5 bases between them. The CDR3 protein is CASSQGLQETQYF. The DNA of the CDR3 is TGCGCCAGCAGCCAAGGGCTGCAAGAGACCCAGTACTTC.

This rearrangement joins TRBV6-5 to TRBJ1-6, with no clear D. V was trimmed by 5 bases and J by 9 bases, leaving 14 bases between them. This CDR3 has 14 amino acids. Germline V gene data show CDR1 as MNHEY and CDR2 as SVGAGI. DNA for the CDR3: TGTGCCAGCAGTCCCTCAAAAACCGGTTCACCCCTCCACTTT. It encodes CASSPSKTGSPLHF.

The rearrangement joins TRBV19 to TRBJ2-2; D possibly corresponds to TRBD2 (7 bases). Germline V gene data show CDR1 as LNHDA and CDR2 as SQIVND (reference sequence). Trimming removed 6 bases from V and 6 bases from J, with 14 bases in between. The CDR3 length is 14 residues. DNA of the CDR3: TGTGCCAGTAGAACTACAGGGAGGGCCGGGGAGCTGTTTTTT. It codes for CASRTTGRAGELFF. The whole variable domain, filled in from reference TRBV19 and TRBJ2-2, reads DGGITQSPKYLFRKEGQNVTLSCEQNLNHDAMYWYRQDPGQGLRLIYYSQIVNDFQKGDIAEGYSVSREKKESFPLTVTSAQKNPTAFYLCASRTTGRAGELFFGEGSRLTVL.

This clone appeared a single time. V is TRBV29-1 and J is TRBJ1-3, with D perhaps TRBD1 (5 bases). The CDR3 contains 16 residues. The germline V gene has CDR1 SQVTM and CDR2 ANQGSEA. V lost 4 bases, J lost 0 bases, and 16 bases lay in between. CDR3 residues: CSVGGDERGSGNTIYF. The CDR3 bases are TGCAGCGTTGGGGGGGACGAAAGAGGCTCTGGAAACACCATATATTTT. Full variable domain (outside the CDR3, taken from reference TRBV29-1 and TRBJ1-3): SAVISQKPSRDICQRGTSLTIQCQVDSQVTMMFWYRQQPGQSLTLIATANQGSEATYESGFVIDKFPISRPNLTFSTLTVSNMSPEDSSIYLCSVGGDERGSGNTIYFGEGSWLTVV.

In DNA form, the CDR3 reads TGTGCCAGCAGGGAGGGCTCGACCAATGAGCAGTTCTTC. It translates to CASREGSTNEQFF. The chain carries TRBV7-3 and TRBJ2-1; possibly TRBD2 for D (6 bases). This CDR3 is built from 13 residues. Trimming left V 6 bases short and J 6 bases short, with 12 bases between. Germline lookup yields CDR1 SGHTA and CDR2 FQGTGA.

The genes are TRBV11-2 and TRBJ1-5, with D maybe TRBD1 (6 bases). There are 14 residues in the CDR3. CDR1 is SGHAT, CDR2 FQNNGV, per germline. Between the trimmed V and J ends, which lost 6 bases and 11 bases, there was a span of 20 bases. The chain's CDR3 is CASREGGDGPAQHF. DNA of the CDR3: TGTGCCAGCAGGGAGGGGGGGGACGGTCCAGCCCAGCATTTT.

This clone was detected only once. The chain joins TRBV5-1 to TRBJ2-7; TRBD2 matches at 11 bases. V shed 3 bases and J 6 bases; nucleotides not matched to a gene: 8. Germline V lookup: CDR1 SGHRS, CDR2 YFSETQ. This CDR3 is 15 amino acids long. The CDR3 sequence: CASSSILAGVSEQYF. Written as DNA, the CDR3 is TGCGCCAGCAGCTCCATACTAGCGGGAGTCTCCGAGCAGTACTTC.

The chain uses TRBV18 and TRBJ1-2; a weak D match, TRBD1 (5 bases). The CDR3 runs 17 residues. Trimming pared 1 base from V and 3 bases from J, leaving 18 bases between. Germline V gives CDR1 KGHSH, CDR2 LQKENI. The CDR3 is CASSPLAGRGVDYGYTF. Written as DNA, the CDR3 is TGTGCCAGCTCACCACTTGCGGGGCGCGGGGTGGACTATGGCTACACCTTC.

The chain links TRBV28 to TRBJ2-3, with D perhaps matching TRBD1 (5 bases). The CDR3 covers 15 residues. Germline assignment: CDR1 MDHEN and CDR2 SYDVKM. V was trimmed by 4 bases and J by 0 bases, leaving 11 bases between them. The CDR3 protein is CASSSLGESTDTQYF. CDR3 DNA sequence: TGTGCCAGCAGTTCCTTAGGGGAAAGCACAGATACGCAGTATTTT.

The J gene is TRBJ2-1, the V gene TRBV27, with 11 bases matching TRBD1. V trimming: 6 bases; J trimming: 9 bases; junction bases outside the gene matches: 7. The germline V gene has CDR1 MNHEY and CDR2 SMNVEV (reference sequence). This CDR3 contains 14 residues. The CDR3 region has the DNA TGTGCCAGCAGACCGGGACAGGGGGTCAGTGAGCAGTTCTTC. Its translation is CASRPGQGVSEQFF.

The chain employs TRBV10-2 and TRBJ2-7; D may be TRBD2 (6 bases). Deletions cut 1 base from V and 3 bases from J, with 16 bases between. The CDR3 totals 16 residues. CDR1 is WSHSY, CDR2 SAAADI, per germline. CDR3 bases: TGCGCCAGCAGTGAGTTCCCCCGTGGGACTGGCTACGAGCAGTACTTC. It translates to CASSEFPRGTGYEQYF.

J is TRBJ2-3 and V is TRBV7-2; TRBD2 matches 8 bases. This CDR3 region has 15 residues. Germline V gene data show CDR1 as SGHTA and CDR2 as FQGNSA. Trimming took 8 bases from V and 0 from J; bases not matched to a gene: 7. The CDR3: CASGQTSVSTDTQYF. The CDR3 region has the DNA TGTGCCAGCGGACAGACTAGCGTAAGCACAGATACGCAGTATTTT.

As regards this clone: The same CDR3 also results from other DNA sequences found in this sample. V and J are TRBV6-5 and TRBJ1-2; no clear D gene. Trimming removed 0 bases at V and 5 bases at J, with 10 bases between. This CDR3 spans 14 amino acids. CDR1 and CDR2 from the germline V gene are MNHEY and SVGAGI. For the CDR3, the DNA is TGTGCCAGCAGTTACTCAGCAGGCGGGTATGGCTACACCTTC. It encodes CASSYSAGGYGYTF.

The gene calls are TRBV7-9 and TRBJ2-3; 8 bases fit TRBD1. Germline assignment: CDR1 SEHNR and CDR2 FQNEAQ (reference sequence). V was pared by 4 bases and J by 4 bases, with 7 bases of the junction left unmatched. The CDR3 length is 15 residues. The CDR3 is CASSSRTGLADTQYF. The CDR3 DNA reads TGTGCCAGCAGCTCCCGGACAGGGCTGGCAGATACGCAGTATTTT.

The chain combines TRBV10-3 with TRBJ1-3, with TRBD1 as a possible D gene (5 bases). The CDR3 contains 13 residues. Germline values: CDR1 ENHRY, CDR2 SYGVKD. Trimming left V 6 bases short and J 3 bases short, with 9 bases between. The CDR3 reads CAISSGFGNTIYF. Here the CDR3 DNA reads TGTGCCATCAGCTCAGGGTTTGGAAACACCATATATTTT.

The V call is TRBV28, the J call TRBJ1-1, with TRBD1 matching 9 bases. From germline, CDR1 is MDHEN and CDR2 SYDVKM. The CDR3 has 14 amino acids. V lost 4 bases to trimming and J lost 4 bases; unmatched junction nucleotides: 4. The chain's CDR3 is CASSYRGLGTEAFF. In DNA form, the CDR3 reads TGTGCCAGCAGTTACAGGGGGCTAGGCACTGAAGCTTTCTTT.

The V call is TRBV27, the J call TRBJ2-1, with D possibly being TRBD1 (6 bases). Germline V gene lookup returns CDR1 MNHEY and CDR2 SMNVEV (reference sequence). V was shortened by 2 bases and J by 8 bases, with 16 bases between the two germline ends. The CDR3 runs 15 residues. This CDR3 is CASSLEARGYHEQFF. CDR3 DNA sequence: TGTGCCAGCAGTTTAGAGGCCAGGGGTTATCATGAGCAGTTCTTC.

This clone was seen a few times. The same CDR3 also results from other DNA sequences found in this sample. The genes are TRBV20-1 and TRBJ2-5; D remains ambiguous. Trimming cost V 2 bases and J 2 bases, with 3 bases left between them. This CDR3 is built from 11 residues. The V gene's germline CDR1 is DFQATT and CDR2 SNEGSKA (reference sequence). The CDR3 here is CSARQQETQYF. DNA for the CDR3: TGCAGTGCTAGACAGCAAGAGACCCAGTACTTC.

J is TRBJ2-7 and V is TRBV5-1; 15 nucleotides align to TRBD2. CDR1 and CDR2 from the germline V gene are SGHRS and YFSETQ. The CDR3 is 17 amino acids. The V and J ends lost 2 bases and 5 bases, in that order; junction bases with no gene match: 8. CDR3 region: CASSLEGTSGGLDEQYF. The CDR3 coding sequence is TGCGCCAGCAGCTTAGAAGGGACTAGCGGGGGGCTAGACGAGCAGTACTTC.

This clone showed up just once. The V call is TRBV27, the J call TRBJ1-1; D is undetermined. This CDR3 comprises 13 residues. Between the trimmed V and J ends, which lost 5 bases and 7 bases, there was a span of 14 bases. The V gene's germline CDR1 is MNHEY and CDR2 SMNVEV (reference sequence). The chain's CDR3 is CASSPWEGGEAFF. The CDR3 bases are TGTGCCAGCAGTCCCTGGGAGGGAGGTGAAGCTTTCTTT.